This T cell receptor (beta chain) was sequenced in a study of blood T cell repertoires in COVID-19. Generated by immunoSEQ multiplex PCR, the TCRdb table keeps only in-frame clones and is missing some. The repertoire holds approximately 200,000 clones, with less than 90% as singletons. The CDR3 sequence is 16 residues long. Trimming took 4 bases from V and 4 from J, leaving 19 bases between them. CDR1 is SNHLY and CDR2 is FYNNEI in the germline V gene. Within the 2 weeks before study entry, each person in the exposed group met a COVID-19 case. The receptor's source is a woman aged 30 to 39 who had been exposed to COVID-19. The sequenced material came from PBMCs or T cells enriched from blood (not recorded which). The chain combines TRBV2 with TRBJ1-2; D is possibly TRBD1 (6 bases). CDR3 region: CASSGPGGGRGYGYTF. The DNA for the CDR3 is TGTGCCAGCAGTGGGCCCGGGGGGGGCAGGGGCTATGGCTACACCTTC.